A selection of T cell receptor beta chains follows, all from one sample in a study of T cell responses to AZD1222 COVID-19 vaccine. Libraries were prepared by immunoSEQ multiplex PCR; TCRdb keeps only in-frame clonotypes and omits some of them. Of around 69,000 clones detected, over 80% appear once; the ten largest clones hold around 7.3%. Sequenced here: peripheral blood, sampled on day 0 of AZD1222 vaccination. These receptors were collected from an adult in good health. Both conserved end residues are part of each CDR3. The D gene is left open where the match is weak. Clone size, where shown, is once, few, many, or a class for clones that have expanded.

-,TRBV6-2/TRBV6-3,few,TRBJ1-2,CASSPWGPGYGYTF,TGTGCCAGCAGTCCCTGGGGGCCGGGCTATGGCTACACCTTC
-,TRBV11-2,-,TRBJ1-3,CASSLVLGSTGNTIYF,TGTGCCAGCAGCTTAGTGTTGGGTTCCACAGGAAACACCATATATTTT
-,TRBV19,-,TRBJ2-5,CASSKPAGPQETQYF,TGTGCCAGTAGTAAACCGGCAGGGCCACAAGAGACCCAGTACTTC
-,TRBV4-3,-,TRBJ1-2,CASSHPGTQVGYTF,TGCGCCAGCAGCCATCCAGGGACCCAAGTTGGCTACACCTTC
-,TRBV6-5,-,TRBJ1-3,CASIPRAAGNTIYF,TGTGCCAGCATTCCACGGGCTGCTGGAAACACCATATATTTT
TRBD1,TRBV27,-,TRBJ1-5,CASSFDRGDDQPQHF,TGTGCCAGCAGTTTCGACAGGGGAGATGATCAGCCCCAGCATTTT
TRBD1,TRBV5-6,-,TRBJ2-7,CASSLSDRAYEQYF,TGTGCCAGCAGCTTGTCGGACAGGGCGTACGAGCAGTACTTC
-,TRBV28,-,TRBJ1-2,CASRNLGGVSYTF,TGTGCCAGCAGAAATCTGGGAGGGGTGAGCTACACCTTC
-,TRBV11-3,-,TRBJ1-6,CASSFGLNSPLHF,TGTGCCAGCAGCTTCGGGCTTAATTCACCCCTCCACTTT
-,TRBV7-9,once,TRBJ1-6,CASSLLSGMNSPLHF,TGTGCCAGCAGCTTACTGTCAGGGATGAATTCACCCCTCCACTTT
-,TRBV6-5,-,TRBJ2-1,CASSPLDGDEQFF,TGTGCCAGCAGCCCACTCGACGGGGATGAGCAGTTCTTC
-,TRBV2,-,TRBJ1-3,CASSEALWLAGTIYF,TGTGCCAGCAGTGAAGCGCTTTGGCTCGCTGGCACCATATATTTT
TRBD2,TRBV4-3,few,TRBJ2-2,CASSQDPSGGAGELFF,TGCGCCAGCAGCCAAGATCCTAGCGGGGGGGCCGGGGAGCTGTTTTTT
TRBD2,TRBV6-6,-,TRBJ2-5,CASSYRGEETQYF,TGTGCCAGCAGTTATCGGGGGGAAGAGACCCAGTACTTC
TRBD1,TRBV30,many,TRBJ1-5,CAWSEQGYQPQHF,TGTGCCTGGAGTGAACAGGGGTATCAGCCCCAGCATTTT
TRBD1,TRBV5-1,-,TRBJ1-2,CASSLQGPQDFYGYTF,TGCGCCAGCAGCTTACAGGGGCCCCAAGACTTCTATGGCTACACCTTC
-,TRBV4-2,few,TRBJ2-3,CASSQDLGTQYF,TGTGCCAGCAGCCAAGATTTAGGGACGCAGTATTTT